This TCR beta chain stems from a study of shared clonotypes between healthy human individuals. About the research overall: Used for every donor were three CD4 naive, three CD4 memory, two CD8 naive and one CD8 memory plate. Study-level points and caveats: Researchers found naive subsets generally carried larger estimated richness than memory subsets. Even with large depth, rarefaction showed that sorted-subset sequencing was incomplete.

On this clone itself: The antigen remains unidentified.

Germline lookup yields CDR1 SGHDT and CDR2 YYEEEE. V dropped 1 base and J dropped 6 bases, with 11 bases sitting between them. CDR3 length equals 13 residues. In CD8 memory, CD45RO+ cells were put together with CCR7-negative CD45RA+ TemRA cells. Only in-frame clones appear in the TCRdb table, and some are missing; sequencing was by immunoSEQ multiplex PCR. This sample yields about 690,000 clones, of which about 90% are seen a single time; 34% belongs to the top ten. The TCR comes from a man aged 18-30 years in good health. Some clones in this sample may be carry-over from other donors' samples. This sequence joins TRBV5-6 and TRBJ2-7; D is unresolved. The sample was memory CD8+ T cells from PBMCs. Documented subset: CD45RO+ cells pooled with CCR7-negative TemRA cells. The CDR3 DNA follows: TGTGCCAGCAGCTTGTCAAGGGCCGGCGAGCAGTACTTC. This sequence encodes CASSLSRAGEQYF.